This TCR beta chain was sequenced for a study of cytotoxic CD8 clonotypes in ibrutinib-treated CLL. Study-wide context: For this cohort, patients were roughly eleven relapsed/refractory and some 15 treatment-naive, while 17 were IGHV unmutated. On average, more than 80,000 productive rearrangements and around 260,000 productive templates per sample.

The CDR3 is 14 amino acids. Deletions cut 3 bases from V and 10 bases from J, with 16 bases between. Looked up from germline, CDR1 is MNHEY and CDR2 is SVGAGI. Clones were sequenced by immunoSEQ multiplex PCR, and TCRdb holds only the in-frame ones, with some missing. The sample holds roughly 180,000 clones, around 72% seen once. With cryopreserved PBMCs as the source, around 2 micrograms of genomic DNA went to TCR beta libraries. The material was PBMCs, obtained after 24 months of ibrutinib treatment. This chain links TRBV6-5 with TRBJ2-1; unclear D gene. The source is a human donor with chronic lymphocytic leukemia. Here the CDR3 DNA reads TGTGCCAGCAGTTATTCACACAATAGAGGCGAGCAGTTCTTC. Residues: CASSYSHNRGEQFF.